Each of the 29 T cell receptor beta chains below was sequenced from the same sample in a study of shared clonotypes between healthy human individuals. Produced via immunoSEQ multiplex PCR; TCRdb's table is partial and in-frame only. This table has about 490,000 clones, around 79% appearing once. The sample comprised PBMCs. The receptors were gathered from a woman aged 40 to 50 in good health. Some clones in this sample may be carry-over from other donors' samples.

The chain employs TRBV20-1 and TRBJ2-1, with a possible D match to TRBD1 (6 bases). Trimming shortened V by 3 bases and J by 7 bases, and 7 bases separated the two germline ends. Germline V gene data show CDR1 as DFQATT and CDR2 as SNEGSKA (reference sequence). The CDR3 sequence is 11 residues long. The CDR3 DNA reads TGCAGTGCTAGTAGGGGGAATGAGCAGTTCTTC. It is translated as CSASRGNEQFF.

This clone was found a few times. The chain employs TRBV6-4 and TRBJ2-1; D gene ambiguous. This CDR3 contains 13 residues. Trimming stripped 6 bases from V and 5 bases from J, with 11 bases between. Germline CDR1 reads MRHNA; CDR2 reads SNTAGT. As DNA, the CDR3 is TGTGCCAGCAGCTCCGGGCAGAACAATGAGCAGTTCTTC. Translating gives CASSSGQNNEQFF.

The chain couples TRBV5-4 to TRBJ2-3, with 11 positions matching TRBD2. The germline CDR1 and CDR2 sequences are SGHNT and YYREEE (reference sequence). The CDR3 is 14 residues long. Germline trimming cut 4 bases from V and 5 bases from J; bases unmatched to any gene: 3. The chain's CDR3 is CASSPGLAGDTQYF. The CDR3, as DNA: TGTGCCAGCAGCCCCGGACTAGCGGGAGATACGCAGTATTTT. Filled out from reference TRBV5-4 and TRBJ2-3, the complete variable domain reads ETGVTQSPTHLIKTRGQQVTLRCSSQSGHNTVSWYQQALGQGPQFIFQYYREEENGRGNFPPRFSGLQFPNYSSELNVNALELDDSALYLCASSPGLAGDTQYFGPGTRLTVL.

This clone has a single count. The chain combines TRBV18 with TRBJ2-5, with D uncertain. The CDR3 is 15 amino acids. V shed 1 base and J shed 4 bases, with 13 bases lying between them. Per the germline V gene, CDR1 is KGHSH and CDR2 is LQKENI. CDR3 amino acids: CASSPQFIRGETQYF. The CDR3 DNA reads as TGTGCCAGCTCACCACAATTTATACGCGGAGAGACCCAGTACTTC.

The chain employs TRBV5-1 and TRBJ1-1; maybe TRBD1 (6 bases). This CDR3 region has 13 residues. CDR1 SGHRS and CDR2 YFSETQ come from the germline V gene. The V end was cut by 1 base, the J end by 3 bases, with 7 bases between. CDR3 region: CASSLTGYTEAFF. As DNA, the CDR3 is TGCGCCAGCAGCTTGACAGGGTACACTGAAGCTTTCTTT.

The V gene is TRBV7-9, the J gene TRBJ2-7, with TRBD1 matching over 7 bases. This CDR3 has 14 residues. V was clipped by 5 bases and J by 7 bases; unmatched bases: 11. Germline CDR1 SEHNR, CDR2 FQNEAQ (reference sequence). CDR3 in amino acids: CASSTDRTAGEQYF. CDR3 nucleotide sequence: TGTGCCAGCAGCACGGACAGGACCGCTGGGGAGCAGTACTTC.

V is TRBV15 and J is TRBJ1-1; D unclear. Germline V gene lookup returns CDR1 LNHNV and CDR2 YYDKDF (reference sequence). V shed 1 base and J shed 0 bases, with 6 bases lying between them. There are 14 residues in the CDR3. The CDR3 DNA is TGTGCCACCAGCAGAGGACGGCTGAACACTGAAGCTTTCTTT. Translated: CATSRGRLNTEAFF.

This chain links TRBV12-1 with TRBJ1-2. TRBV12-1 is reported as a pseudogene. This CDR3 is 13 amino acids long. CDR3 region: CASSPAANYGYTF. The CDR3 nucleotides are TGTGCCAGCAGCCCGGCGGCTAACTATGGCTACACCTTC.

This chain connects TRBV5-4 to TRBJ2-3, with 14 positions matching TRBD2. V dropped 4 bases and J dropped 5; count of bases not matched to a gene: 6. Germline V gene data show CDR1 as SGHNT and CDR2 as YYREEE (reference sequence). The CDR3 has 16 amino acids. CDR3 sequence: CASSMGLAGVGDTQYF. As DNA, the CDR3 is TGTGCCAGCAGCATGGGACTAGCGGGAGTGGGAGATACGCAGTATTTT.

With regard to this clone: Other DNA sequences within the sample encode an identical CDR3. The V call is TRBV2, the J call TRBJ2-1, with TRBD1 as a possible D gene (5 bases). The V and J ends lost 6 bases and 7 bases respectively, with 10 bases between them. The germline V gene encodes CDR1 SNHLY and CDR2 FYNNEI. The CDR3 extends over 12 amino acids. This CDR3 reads CASRQGYNEQFF. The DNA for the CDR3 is TGTGCCAGCAGGCAGGGCTATAATGAGCAGTTCTTC.

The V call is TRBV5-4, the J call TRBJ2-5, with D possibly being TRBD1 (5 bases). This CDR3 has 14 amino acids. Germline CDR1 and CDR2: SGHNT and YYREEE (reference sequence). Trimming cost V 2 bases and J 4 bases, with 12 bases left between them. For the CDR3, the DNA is TGTGCCAGCAGCTTAGGGGCTGATGGAGAGACCCAGTACTTC. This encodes CASSLGADGETQYF.

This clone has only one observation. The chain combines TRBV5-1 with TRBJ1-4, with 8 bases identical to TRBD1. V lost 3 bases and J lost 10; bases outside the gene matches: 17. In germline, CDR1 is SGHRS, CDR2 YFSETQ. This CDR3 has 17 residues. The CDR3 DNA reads TGCGCCAGCAGCTCACCATCTTTAACAGGGGGTTTAGGAAAACTGTTTTTT. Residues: CASSSPSLTGGLGKLFF.

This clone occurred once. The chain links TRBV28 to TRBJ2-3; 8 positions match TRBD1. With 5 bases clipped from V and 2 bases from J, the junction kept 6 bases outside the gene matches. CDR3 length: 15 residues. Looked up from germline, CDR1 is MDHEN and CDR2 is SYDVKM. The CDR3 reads CASSTGTGYTDTQYF. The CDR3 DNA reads TGTGCCAGCAGTACAGGGACAGGTTACACAGATACGCAGTATTTT. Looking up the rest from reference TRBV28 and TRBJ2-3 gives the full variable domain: DVKVTQSSRYLVKRTGEKVFLECVQDMDHENMFWYRQDPGLGLRLIYFSYDVKMKEKGDIPEGYSVSREKKERFSLILESASTNQTSMYLCASSTGTGYTDTQYFGPGTRLTVL.

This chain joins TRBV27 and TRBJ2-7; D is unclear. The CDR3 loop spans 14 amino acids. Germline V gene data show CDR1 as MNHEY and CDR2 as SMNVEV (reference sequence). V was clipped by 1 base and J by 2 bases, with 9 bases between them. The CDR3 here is CASSLFSGTYEQYF. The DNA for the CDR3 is TGTGCCAGCAGTTTATTCTCTGGCACCTACGAGCAGTACTTC.

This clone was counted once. The CDR3 sequence: CASRTRSGRGSDEQYF. In DNA, the CDR3 is TGTGCCAGCAGAACCCGTAGCGGGAGAGGCTCGGACGAGCAGTACTTC. The chain employs TRBV4-2 and TRBJ2-7, with 9 bases fitting TRBD2. CDR3 size: 16 residues. The germline gives CDR1 LGHNA, CDR2 YNFKEQ. The V and J ends lost 6 bases and 5 bases, in that order; junction bases with no gene match: 14.

CDR3 amino acids: CASSLPLARTYNEQFF. The CDR3 DNA reads TGTGCCAGCAGCTTGCCCCTAGCGAGGACCTACAATGAGCAGTTCTTC. This chain connects TRBV5-4 to TRBJ2-1; possible D gene TRBD2, 6 bases. V shed 1 base and J shed 2 bases, with 13 bases lying between them. The V gene's germline CDR1 is SGHNT and CDR2 YYREEE (reference sequence). This CDR3 is built from 16 residues.

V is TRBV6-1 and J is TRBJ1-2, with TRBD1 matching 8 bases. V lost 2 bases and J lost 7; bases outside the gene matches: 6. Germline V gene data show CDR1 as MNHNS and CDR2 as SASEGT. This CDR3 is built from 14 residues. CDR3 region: CASSESPDRVGYTF. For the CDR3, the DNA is TGTGCCAGCAGTGAATCCCCGGACAGGGTTGGCTACACCTTC.

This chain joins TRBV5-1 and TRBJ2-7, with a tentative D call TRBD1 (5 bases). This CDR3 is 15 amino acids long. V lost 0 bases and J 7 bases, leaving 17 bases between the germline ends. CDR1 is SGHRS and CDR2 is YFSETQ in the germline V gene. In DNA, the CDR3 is TGCGCCAGCAGCTTGGAGGGCAGGGCGGCTAGAGAGCAGTACTTC. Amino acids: CASSLEGRAAREQYF.

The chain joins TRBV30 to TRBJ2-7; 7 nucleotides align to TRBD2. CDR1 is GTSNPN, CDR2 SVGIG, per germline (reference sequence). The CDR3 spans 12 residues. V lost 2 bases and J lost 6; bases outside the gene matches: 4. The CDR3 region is CAWSLVAGEQYF. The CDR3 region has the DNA TGTGCCTGGAGTTTGGTAGCGGGCGAGCAGTACTTC.

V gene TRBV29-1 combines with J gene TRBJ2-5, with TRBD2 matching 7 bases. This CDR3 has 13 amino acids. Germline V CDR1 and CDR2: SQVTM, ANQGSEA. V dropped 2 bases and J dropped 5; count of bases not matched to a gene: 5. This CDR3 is CSVEQGGWETQYF. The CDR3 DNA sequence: TGCAGCGTTGAACAGGGAGGGTGGGAGACCCAGTACTTC.

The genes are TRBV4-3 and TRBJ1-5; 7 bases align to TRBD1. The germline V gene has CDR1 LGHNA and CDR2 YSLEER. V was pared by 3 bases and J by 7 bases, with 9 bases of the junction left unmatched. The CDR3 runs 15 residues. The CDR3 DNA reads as TGCGCCAGCAGCCAGGCATACAGGGGACGCCAGCCCCAGCATTTT. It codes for CASSQAYRGRQPQHF.

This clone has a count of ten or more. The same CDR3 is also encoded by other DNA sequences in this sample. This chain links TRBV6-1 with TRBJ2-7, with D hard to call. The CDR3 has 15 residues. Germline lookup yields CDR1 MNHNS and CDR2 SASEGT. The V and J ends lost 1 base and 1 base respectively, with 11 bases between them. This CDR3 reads CASSEGAEVSYEQYF. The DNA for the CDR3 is TGTGCCAGCAGTGAAGGAGCCGAGGTATCCTACGAGCAGTACTTC.

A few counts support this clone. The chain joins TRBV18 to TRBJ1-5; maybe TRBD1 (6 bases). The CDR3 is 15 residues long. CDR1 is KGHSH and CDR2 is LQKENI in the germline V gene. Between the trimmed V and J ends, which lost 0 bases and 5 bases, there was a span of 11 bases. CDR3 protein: CASSPPGGRDQPQHF. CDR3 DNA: TGTGCCAGCTCACCACCTGGGGGCAGGGATCAGCCCCAGCATTTT.

DNA for the CDR3: TGTGCCAGCAGTGTGTCCGAAGGGACAGGGGCTAACTATGGCTACACCTTC. Amino acids: CASSVSEGTGANYGYTF. The chain uses TRBV25-1 and TRBJ1-2; 10 bases match TRBD1. V trimming: 4 bases; J trimming: 0 bases; junction bases outside the gene matches: 8. The CDR3 length is 17 residues. Germline lookup yields CDR1 MGHDK and CDR2 SYGVNS.

CDR3 sequence reads: CASSPPGRGSGTGELFF. The CDR3 DNA follows: TGTGCCAGCAGCCCCCCAGGGCGTGGGAGCGGAACCGGGGAGCTGTTTTTT. The chain uses TRBV9 and TRBJ2-2; D possibly uses TRBD1 or TRBD2 (5 bases each). CDR3 length equals 17 residues. The V gene lost 4 bases and the J gene lost 5 bases, with 21 bases spanning the gap. Germline assignment: CDR1 SGDLS and CDR2 YYNGEE.

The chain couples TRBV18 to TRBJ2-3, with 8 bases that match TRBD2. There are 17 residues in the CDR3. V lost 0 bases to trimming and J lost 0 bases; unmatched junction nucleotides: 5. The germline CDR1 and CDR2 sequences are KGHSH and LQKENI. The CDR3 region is CASSPPGLAGSTDTQYF. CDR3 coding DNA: TGTGCCAGCTCACCACCGGGGCTAGCGGGCAGCACAGATACGCAGTATTTT.

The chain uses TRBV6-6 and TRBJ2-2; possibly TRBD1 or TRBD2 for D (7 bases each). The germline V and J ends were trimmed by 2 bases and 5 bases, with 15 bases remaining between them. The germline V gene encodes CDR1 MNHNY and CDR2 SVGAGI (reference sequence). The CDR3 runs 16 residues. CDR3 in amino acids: CASSYPQGRGTGELFF. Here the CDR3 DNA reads TGTGCCAGCAGTTACCCACAGGGGAGGGGGACCGGGGAGCTGTTTTTT.

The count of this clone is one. The chain's CDR3 is CASSPETGASNQPQHF. CDR3 in DNA: TGTGCCAGCAGCCCAGAGACAGGCGCTAGCAATCAGCCCCAGCATTTT. This chain joins TRBV6-6 and TRBJ1-5; D is possibly TRBD1 (6 bases). V was pared by 6 bases and J by 0 bases, with 15 bases between. CDR1 is MNHNY and CDR2 is SVGAGI in the germline V gene (reference sequence). The CDR3 is 16 residues long.

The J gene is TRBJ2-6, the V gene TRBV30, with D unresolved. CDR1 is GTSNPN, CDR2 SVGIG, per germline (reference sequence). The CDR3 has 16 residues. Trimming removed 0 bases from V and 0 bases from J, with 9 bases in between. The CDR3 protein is CAWSVPHFSGANVLTF. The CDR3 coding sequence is TGTGCCTGGAGTGTACCACATTTCTCTGGGGCCAACGTCCTGACTTTC.